The subject of this entry is one T cell receptor beta chain. This entry is derived from a study of blood T cell repertoires in COVID-19. Some clones are missing from TCRdb's copy, which holds only in-frame ones; the method was immunoSEQ multiplex PCR. The table records roughly 60,000 clones, roughly 84% of them present only once. This CDR3 is built from 15 residues. CDR1 is MNHNS, CDR2 SASEGT, per germline. Germline trimming cut 3 bases from V and 4 bases from J; bases unmatched to any gene: 6. This clonotype was sampled from a man aged 25 to 40 with COVID-19, enrolled during active disease. Sequencing input: peripheral blood. This sequence joins TRBV6-1 and TRBJ2-7; 10 positions agree with TRBD1. CDR3 coding DNA: TGTGCCAGCAGTGATCCGGGACAGGGGTCTTACGAGCAGTACTTC. Translating it yields CASSDPGQGSYEQYF.